The T cell receptor beta chain under discussion was sequenced for a study of CD8+CD57+ T cells in acquired aplastic anemia. Across the study: 3.2 ug was the average amount of DNA from sorted CD4+ and CD8+ cells. General study findings and limits: Comparison of patients with controls identified 25 to 30 shared CD8+ CDR3 sequences. A significant difference in CD8+ Simpson's diversity between patients and controls was not found.

CDR3 and TCR beta VDJ profiling relied on genomic DNA as the template. Via MiXCR, TCRdb re-called the reads, giving one row per CDR3 protein. This sample has about 150,000 distinct CDR3 sequences; approximately 52% occur once, and the top ten carry over 9.5%. V trimming: 4 bases; J trimming: 0 bases; junction bases outside the gene matches: 5. Looked up from germline, CDR1 is LGHNA and CDR2 is YNFKEQ. The CDR3 has 15 residues. An expansion of CD8+CD57+ cells by flow cytometry had been shown in patients chosen for sequencing. This clonotype has a count of ten or more. The antigen is undetermined. The sample taken for sequencing was sorted CD4+, CD8+, or CD8+CD57+ T cells (not recorded which) from PBMCs. This chain joins TRBV4-2 and TRBJ2-7, with 8 bases identical to TRBD1. This receptor was identified in a human donor with aplastic anemia. The DNA for the CDR3 is TGTGCCAGCAGCCTCATAGGGACAGGCTCCTACGAGCAGTACTTC. It codes for CASSLIGTGSYEQYF.